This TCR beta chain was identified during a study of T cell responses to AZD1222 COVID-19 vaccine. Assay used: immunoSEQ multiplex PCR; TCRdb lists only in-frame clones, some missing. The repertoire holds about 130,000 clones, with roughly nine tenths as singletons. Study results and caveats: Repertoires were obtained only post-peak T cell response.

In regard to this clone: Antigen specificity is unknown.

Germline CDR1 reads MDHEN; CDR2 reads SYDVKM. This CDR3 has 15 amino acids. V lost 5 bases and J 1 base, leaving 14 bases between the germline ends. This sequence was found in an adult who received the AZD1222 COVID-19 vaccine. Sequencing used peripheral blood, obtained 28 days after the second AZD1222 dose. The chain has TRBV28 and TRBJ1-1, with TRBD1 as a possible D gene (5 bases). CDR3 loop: CASSAYRTRNTEAFF. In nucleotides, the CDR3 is TGTGCCAGCAGTGCATACAGGACCAGGAACACTGAAGCTTTCTTT.